This TCR beta chain was profiled in a study of T-cell memory formation after mild COVID-19. MiXCR, applied by TCRdb to the 5' RACE reads, yields one record per CDR3 protein. The table includes 150,000 to 200,000 distinct CDR3 sequences, about 14% detected once. CDR3 length: 16 residues. The germline CDR1 and CDR2 sequences are SGHVS and FNYEAQ. Trimming stripped 1 base from V and 2 bases from J, with 15 bases between. The material sequenced was PBMCs or a T cell subset sorted from them (not recorded which). This TCR was recovered from an adult woman who had mild COVID-19 (a few samples of this study predate the infection). Cell type and time point are not known. The chain couples TRBV7-6 to TRBJ2-7; D remains ambiguous. The CDR3 sequence: CASSLEIDQETYEQYF. CDR3 in DNA: TGTGCCAGCAGCTTAGAAATAGACCAGGAAACCTACGAGCAGTACTTC.